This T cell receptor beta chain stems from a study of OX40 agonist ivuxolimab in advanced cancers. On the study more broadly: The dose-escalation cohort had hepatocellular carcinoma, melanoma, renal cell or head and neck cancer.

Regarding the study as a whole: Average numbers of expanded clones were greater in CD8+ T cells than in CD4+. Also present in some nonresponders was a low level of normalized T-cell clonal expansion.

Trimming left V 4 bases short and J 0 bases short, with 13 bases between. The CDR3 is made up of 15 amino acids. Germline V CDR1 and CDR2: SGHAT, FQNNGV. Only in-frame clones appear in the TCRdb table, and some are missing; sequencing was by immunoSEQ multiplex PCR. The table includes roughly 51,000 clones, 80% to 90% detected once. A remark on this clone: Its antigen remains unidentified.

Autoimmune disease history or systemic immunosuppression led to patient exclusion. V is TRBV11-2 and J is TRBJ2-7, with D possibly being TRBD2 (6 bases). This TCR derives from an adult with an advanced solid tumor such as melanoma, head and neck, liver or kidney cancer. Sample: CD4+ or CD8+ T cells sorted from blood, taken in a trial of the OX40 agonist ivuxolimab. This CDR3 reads CASSSLTGVSYEQYF. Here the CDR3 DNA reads TGTGCCAGCAGCTCTCTGACGGGAGTCTCCTACGAGCAGTACTTC.